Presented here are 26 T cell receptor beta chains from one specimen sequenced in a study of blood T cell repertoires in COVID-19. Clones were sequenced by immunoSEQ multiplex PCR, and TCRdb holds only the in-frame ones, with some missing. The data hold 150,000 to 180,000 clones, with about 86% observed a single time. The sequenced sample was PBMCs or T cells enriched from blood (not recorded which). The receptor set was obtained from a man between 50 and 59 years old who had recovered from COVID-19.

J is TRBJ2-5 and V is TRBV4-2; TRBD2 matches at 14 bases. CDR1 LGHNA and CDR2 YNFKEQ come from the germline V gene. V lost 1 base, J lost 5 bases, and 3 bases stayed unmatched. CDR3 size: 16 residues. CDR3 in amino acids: CASSQGTSGGWETQYF. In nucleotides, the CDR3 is TGTGCCAGCAGCCAAGGGACTAGCGGGGGGTGGGAGACCCAGTACTTC.

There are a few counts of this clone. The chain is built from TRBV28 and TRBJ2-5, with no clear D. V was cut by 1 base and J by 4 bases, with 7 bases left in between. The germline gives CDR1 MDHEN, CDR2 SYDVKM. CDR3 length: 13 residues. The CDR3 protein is CASSLFSIETQYF. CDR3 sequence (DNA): TGTGCCAGCAGTTTATTCAGTATAGAGACCCAGTACTTC.

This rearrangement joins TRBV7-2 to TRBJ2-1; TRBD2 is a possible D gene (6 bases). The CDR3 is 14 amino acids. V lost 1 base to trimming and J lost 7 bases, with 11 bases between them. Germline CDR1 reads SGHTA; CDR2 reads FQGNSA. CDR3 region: CASSLGLRGNEQFF. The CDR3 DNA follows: TGTGCCAGCAGCTTAGGGCTACGGGGGAATGAGCAGTTCTTC.

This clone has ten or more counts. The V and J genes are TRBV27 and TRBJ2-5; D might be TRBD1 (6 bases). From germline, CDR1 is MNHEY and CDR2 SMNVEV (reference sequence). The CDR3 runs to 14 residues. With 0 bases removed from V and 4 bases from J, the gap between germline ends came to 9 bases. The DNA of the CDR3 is TGTGCCAGCAGTTTATCGCGAGGGGGAGAGACCCAGTACTTC. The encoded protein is CASSLSRGGETQYF.

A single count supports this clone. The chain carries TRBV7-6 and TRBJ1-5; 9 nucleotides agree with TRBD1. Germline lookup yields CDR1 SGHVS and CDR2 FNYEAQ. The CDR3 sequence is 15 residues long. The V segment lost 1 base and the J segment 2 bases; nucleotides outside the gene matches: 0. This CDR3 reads CASSLGTGGNQPQHF. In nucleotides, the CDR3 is TGTGCCAGCAGCTTAGGGACAGGGGGCAATCAGCCCCAGCATTTT.

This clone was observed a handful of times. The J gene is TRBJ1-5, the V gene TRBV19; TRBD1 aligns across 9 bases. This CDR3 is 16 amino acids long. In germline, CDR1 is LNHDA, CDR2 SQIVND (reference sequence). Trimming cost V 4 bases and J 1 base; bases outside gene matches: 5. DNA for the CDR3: TGTGCCAGTAGTAGGTTGGACAGGGGAAGCAATCAGCCCCAGCATTTT. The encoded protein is CASSRLDRGSNQPQHF.

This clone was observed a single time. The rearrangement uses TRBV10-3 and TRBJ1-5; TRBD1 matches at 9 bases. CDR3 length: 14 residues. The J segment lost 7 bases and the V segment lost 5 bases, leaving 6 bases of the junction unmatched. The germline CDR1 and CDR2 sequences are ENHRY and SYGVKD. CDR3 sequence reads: CAISSTGGGQPQHF. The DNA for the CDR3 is TGTGCCATCAGTTCAACAGGGGGCGGGCAGCCCCAGCATTTT.

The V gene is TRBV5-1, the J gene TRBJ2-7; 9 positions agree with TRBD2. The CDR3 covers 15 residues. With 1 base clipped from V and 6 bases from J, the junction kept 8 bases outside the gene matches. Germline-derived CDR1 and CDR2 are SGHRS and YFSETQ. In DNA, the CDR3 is TGCGCCAGCAGCTTGTTAGGGACTAGCTATTCCGAGCAGTACTTC. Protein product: CASSLLGTSYSEQYF.

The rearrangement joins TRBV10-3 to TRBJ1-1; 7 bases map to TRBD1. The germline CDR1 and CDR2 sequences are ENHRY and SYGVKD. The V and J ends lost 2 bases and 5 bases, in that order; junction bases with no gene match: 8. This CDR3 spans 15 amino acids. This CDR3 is CAISEIMTGRTEAFF. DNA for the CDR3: TGTGCCATCAGTGAGATAATGACAGGGCGGACTGAAGCTTTCTTT.

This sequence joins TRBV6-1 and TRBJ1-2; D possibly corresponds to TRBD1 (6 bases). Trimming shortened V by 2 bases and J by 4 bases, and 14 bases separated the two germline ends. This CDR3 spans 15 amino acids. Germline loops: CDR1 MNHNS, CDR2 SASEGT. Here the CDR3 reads CASSEIMGGAYGYTF. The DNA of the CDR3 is TGTGCCAGCAGTGAAATTATGGGGGGGGCCTATGGCTACACCTTC.

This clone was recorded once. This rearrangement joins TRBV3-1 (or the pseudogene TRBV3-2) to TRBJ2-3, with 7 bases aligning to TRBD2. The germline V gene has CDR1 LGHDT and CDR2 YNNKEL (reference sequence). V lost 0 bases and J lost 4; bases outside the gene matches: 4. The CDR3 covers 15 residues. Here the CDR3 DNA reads TGTGCCAGCAGCCAAGAGCGGGGGATAGCAGATACGCAGTATTTT. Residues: CASSQERGIADTQYF.

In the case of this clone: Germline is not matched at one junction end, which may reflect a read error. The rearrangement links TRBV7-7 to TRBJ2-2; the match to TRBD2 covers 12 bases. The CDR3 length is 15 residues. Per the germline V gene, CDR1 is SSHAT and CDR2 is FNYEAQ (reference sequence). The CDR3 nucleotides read TGTGCTAGCAGCTTAGCGGAGACTAGCGGGGGTCGGCTGTTTTTT. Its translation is CASSLAETSGGRLFF.

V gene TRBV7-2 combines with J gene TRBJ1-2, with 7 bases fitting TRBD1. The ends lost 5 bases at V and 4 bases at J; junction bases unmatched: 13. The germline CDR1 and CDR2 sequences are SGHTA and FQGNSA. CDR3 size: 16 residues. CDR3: CASSLGNRGGGYGYTF. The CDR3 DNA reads TGTGCCAGCAGCCTTGGTAACAGGGGAGGAGGCTATGGCTACACCTTC.

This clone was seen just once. CDR3 protein: CASSQDSIQAHYGYTF. CDR3 nucleotides: TGTGCCAGCAGCCAAGATAGTATCCAGGCCCACTATGGCTACACCTTC. The V gene is TRBV3-1 (or the pseudogene TRBV3-2), the J gene TRBJ1-2; no clear D gene. Germline V gene lookup returns CDR1 LGHDT and CDR2 YNNKEL (reference sequence). The CDR3 consists of 16 residues. The V gene lost 0 bases and the J gene lost 3 bases, with 14 bases spanning the gap.

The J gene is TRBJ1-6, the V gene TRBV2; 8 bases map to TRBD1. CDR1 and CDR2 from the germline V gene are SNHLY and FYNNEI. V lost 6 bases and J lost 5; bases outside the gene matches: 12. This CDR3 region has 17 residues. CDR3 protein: CASSPRGPTEHNSPLHF. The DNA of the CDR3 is TGTGCCAGCAGCCCCAGGGGGCCGACAGAACATAATTCACCCCTCCACTTT. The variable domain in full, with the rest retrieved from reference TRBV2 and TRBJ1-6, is EPEVTQTPSHQVTQMGQEVILRCVPISNHLYFYWYRQILGQKVEFLVSFYNNEISEKSEIFDDQFSVERPDGSNFTLKIRSTKLEDSAMYFCASSPRGPTEHNSPLHFGNGTRLTVT.

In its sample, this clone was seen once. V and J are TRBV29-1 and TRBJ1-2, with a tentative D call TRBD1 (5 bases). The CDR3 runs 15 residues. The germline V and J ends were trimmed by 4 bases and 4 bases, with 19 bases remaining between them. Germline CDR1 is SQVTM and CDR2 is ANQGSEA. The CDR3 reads CSVVNRTSPGYGYTF. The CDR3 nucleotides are TGCAGCGTTGTTAACAGGACCTCTCCGGGCTATGGCTACACCTTC.

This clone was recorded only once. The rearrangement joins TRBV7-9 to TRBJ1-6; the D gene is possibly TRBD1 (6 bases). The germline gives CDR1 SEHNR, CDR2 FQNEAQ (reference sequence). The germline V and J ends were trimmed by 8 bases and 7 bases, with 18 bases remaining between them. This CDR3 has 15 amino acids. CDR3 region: CASGVGDTMNSPLHF. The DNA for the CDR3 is TGTGCCAGCGGTGTCGGGGACACTATGAATTCACCCCTCCACTTT.

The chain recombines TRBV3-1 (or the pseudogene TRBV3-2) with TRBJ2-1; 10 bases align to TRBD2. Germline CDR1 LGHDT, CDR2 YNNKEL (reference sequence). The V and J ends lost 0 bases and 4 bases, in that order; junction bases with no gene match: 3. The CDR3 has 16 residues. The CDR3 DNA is TGTGCCAGCAGCCAAGACACTAGCGGGGTTTACAATGAGCAGTTCTTC. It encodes CASSQDTSGVYNEQFF.

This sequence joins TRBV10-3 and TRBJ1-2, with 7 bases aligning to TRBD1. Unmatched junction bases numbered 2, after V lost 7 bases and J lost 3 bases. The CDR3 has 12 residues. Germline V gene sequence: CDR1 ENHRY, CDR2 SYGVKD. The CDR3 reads CAITQGDYGYTF. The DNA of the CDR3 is TGTGCCATCACCCAGGGGGACTATGGCTACACCTTC.

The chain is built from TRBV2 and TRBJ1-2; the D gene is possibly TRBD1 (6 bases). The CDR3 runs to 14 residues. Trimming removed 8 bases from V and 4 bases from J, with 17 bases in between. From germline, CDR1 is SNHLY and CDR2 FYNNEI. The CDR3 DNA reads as TGTGCCAGCGCGACGGACAGCCTCACCTATGGCTACACCTTC. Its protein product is CASATDSLTYGYTF.

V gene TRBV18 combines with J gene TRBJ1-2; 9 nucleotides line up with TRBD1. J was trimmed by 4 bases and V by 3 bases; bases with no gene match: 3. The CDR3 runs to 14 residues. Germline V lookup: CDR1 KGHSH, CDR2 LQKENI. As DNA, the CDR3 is TGTGCCAGCTCACCGGGGACAGGGACCTATGGCTACACCTTC. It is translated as CASSPGTGTYGYTF.

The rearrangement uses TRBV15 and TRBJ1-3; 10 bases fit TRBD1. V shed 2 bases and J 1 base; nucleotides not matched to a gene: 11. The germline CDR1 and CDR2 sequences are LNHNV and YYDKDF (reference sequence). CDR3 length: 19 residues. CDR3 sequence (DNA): TGTGCCACCAGCAGAAAAACCGGACAGGGGGTGAATTCTGGAAACACCATATATTTT. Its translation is CATSRKTGQGVNSGNTIYF.

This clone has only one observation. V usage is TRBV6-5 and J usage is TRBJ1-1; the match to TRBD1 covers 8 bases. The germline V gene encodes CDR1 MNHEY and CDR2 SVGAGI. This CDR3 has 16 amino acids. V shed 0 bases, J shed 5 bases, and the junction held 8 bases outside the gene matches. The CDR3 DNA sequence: TGTGCCAGCAGTTACTCGAGCAGGACAGGGAAGACTGAAGCTTTCTTT. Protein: CASSYSSRTGKTEAFF.

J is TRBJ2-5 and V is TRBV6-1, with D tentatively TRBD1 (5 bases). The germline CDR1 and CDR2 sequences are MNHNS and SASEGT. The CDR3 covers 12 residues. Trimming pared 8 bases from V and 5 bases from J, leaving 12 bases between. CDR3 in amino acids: CASGQGGETQYF. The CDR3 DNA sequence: TGTGCCAGCGGTCAGGGTGGGGAGACCCAGTACTTC.

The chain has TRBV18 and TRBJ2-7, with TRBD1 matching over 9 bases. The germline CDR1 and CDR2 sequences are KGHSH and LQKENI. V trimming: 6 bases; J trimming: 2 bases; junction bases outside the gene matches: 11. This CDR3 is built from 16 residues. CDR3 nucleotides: TGTGCCAGCTCGAGGGGTATCGGGACAGGGCCCTACGAGCAGTACTTC. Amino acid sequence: CASSRGIGTGPYEQYF.

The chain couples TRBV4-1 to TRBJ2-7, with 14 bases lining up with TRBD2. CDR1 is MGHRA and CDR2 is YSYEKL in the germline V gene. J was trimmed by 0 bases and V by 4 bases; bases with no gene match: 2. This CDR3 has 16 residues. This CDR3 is CASSPGLAGVSYEQYF. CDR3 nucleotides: TGCGCCAGCAGCCCGGGACTAGCGGGGGTCTCCTACGAGCAGTACTTC.